This TCR beta chain comes out of a study of blood T cell repertoires in COVID-19 (dated by TCRdb to between 2020 and 2021). About the full investigation: Collaborator samples came from the United States, Italy and Spain and covered acute and convalescent phases of COVID-19. The material from the prospective study consisted of cDNA or gDNA derived from T cells, B-cell-depleted T cells, or PBMCs. Deeply sampled blood TCRbeta repertoires from subjects exposed to, actively infected with, or recovered from COVID-19 were included in the dataset. The repertoires were released in a freely available public database meant as a resource for research on the immune response to SARS-CoV-2. The samples were drawn from two sources: the first 160 participants of the ongoing ImmuneRACE study, and over 1,000 subjects contributed by 6 global collaborators. A de-identified subject ID, COVID-19 status, age in years and sex were almost always included in the sample metadata. Where available, HLA class I and class II types were obtained from metadata supplied by the sample provider rather than from assay-based typing.

Each collaborating institution followed its own protocols to collect whole blood in K2EDTA tubes. Collaborator samples were shipped for TCRbeta analysis as frozen whole blood, isolated PBMCs, or DNA extracted from either sample type. Broad study findings and their caveats: How much clinical and demographic metadata was included differed by source and by participant, and the metadata was provided uncurated.

The CDR3 starts with the cysteine, ends with the phenylalanine, and has 14 residues. The sequence is cut down to CDR3 DNA, 42 bases in frame from base 1. V drops 6 bases and J drops 7 bases, leaving 15 bases in between. CDR1 and CDR2, per the germline V gene, are MNHEY and SVGAGI. TCRbeta CDR3 regions were amplified from genomic DNA using the immunoSEQ Assay, a bias-controlled multiplex PCR. The original pipeline was this. Within the assay, amplification of reference gene primers was used to estimate how many nucleated cells each sample contained. To quantify the absolute abundance of each unique TCRbeta CDR3 rearrangement, sequence reads were collapsed and filtered. Productive Simpson clonality was computed per sample as the square root of Simpson's diversity index over productive rearrangements. The table was pulled from immuneACCESS by TCRdb, which kept in-frame rearrangements only. Such tables lose some clones; where checked, under half of the loss comes from unresolved V genes, and the rest has no known cause. Clone size and the V and J calls come from that table; the DNA yielded D and trimming. The sample table shows approximately 140,000 clones, and approximately 86% are seen once. The ten most abundant clones make up 1.5% of the sample.

This clone was counted only a few times. Which antigen it targets is not known. No quality values exist for individual bases; no much larger clone is one base distant. The sequenced sample consisted of peripheral blood. This TCR was sampled from a woman aged 60-75 years with acute or convalescent COVID-19. Recombination connected TRBV6-5 to TRBJ1-4; the D segment could be TRBD1, given 6 matching bases. The encoded CDR3 is CASRDRGGSEKLFF. The DNA is TGTGCCAGCAGAGATAGGGGGGGTAGTGAAAAACTGTTTTTT.